The 6 T cell receptor beta chains given below trace back to one sample, sequenced in a study of blood T cell repertoires in COVID-19. Generated by immunoSEQ multiplex PCR, the TCRdb table keeps only in-frame clones and is missing some. The sample consists of around 180,000 clones, approximately 85% of them appearing once. The sample consisted of peripheral blood. These receptors all come from a man at least 80 years old with COVID-19, enrolled during active disease.

V gene TRBV7-9 combines with J gene TRBJ2-6, with unresolved D. Trimming took 10 bases from V and 2 from J, leaving 9 bases between them. Germline-derived CDR1 and CDR2 are SEHNR and FQNEAQ (reference sequence). This CDR3 has 13 amino acids. CDR3 amino acids: CAIPLTGANVLTF. The CDR3 DNA is TGTGCCATCCCCTTAACTGGGGCCAACGTCCTGACTTTC.

This clone has just a few counts. The chain joins TRBV19 to TRBJ1-3; D not resolved. The V end lost 6 bases, the J end lost 0 bases, and 12 bases lay between the germline ends. Looked up from germline, CDR1 is LNHDA and CDR2 is SQIVND (reference sequence). The CDR3 loop spans 15 amino acids. The CDR3 here is CASSSRGYSGNTIYF. The CDR3 DNA reads TGTGCCAGTAGCAGCCGAGGCTACTCTGGAAACACCATATATTTT.

The chain links TRBV5-5 to TRBJ2-2; D perhaps matches TRBD1 (6 bases). The CDR3 length is 16 residues. The germline CDR1 and CDR2 sequences are SGHKS and YYEKEE (reference sequence). The V and J ends lost 2 bases and 0 bases respectively, with 11 bases between them. CDR3 region: CASSFSGTTNTGELFF. CDR3 sequence (DNA): TGTGCCAGCAGCTTTTCCGGGACAACGAACACCGGGGAGCTGTTTTTT.

The chain has TRBV5-1 and TRBJ2-7, with TRBD2 as a possible D gene (5 bases). The germline V and J ends were trimmed by 1 base and 2 bases, with 10 bases remaining between them. The CDR3 is 14 amino acids. Germline loops: CDR1 SGHRS, CDR2 YFSETQ. CDR3 region: CASSLSRAAYEQYF. CDR3 bases: TGCGCCAGCAGCTTGTCGAGGGCCGCCTACGAGCAGTACTTC.

This clone was seen once. The genes are TRBV18 and TRBJ2-7, with 9 positions matching TRBD1. Germline V gene data show CDR1 as KGHSH and CDR2 as LQKENI. This CDR3 comprises 14 residues. J lost 4 bases, V lost 2 bases, and 3 bases had no gene match. The CDR3: CASSPFGTGYEQYF. CDR3 coding DNA: TGTGCCAGCTCACCATTCGGGACAGGGTACGAGCAGTACTTC.

In its sample, this clone was seen a few times. Here the CDR3 DNA reads TGTGCCAGCAGTTTACAGGGGGCAAGTACTGAAGCTTTCTTT. This sequence encodes CASSLQGASTEAFF. The V and J genes are TRBV27 and TRBJ1-1; 8 bases are shared with TRBD1. V was clipped by 2 bases and J by 5 bases; unmatched bases: 4. The CDR3 is made up of 14 amino acids. Germline-derived CDR1 and CDR2 are MNHEY and SMNVEV (reference sequence).